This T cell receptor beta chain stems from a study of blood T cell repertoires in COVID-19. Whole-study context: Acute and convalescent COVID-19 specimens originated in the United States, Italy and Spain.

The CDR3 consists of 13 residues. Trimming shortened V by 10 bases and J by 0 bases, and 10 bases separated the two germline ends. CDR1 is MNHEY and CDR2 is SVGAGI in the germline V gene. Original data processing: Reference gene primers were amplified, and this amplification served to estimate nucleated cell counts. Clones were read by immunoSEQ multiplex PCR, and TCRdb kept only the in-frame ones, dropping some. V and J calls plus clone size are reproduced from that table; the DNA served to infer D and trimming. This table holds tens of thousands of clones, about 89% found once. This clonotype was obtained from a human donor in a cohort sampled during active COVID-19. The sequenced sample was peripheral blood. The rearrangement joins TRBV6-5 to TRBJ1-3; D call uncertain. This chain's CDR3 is CATLASSGNTIYF. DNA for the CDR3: TGTGCCACCTTGGCAAGCTCTGGAAACACCATATATTTT.